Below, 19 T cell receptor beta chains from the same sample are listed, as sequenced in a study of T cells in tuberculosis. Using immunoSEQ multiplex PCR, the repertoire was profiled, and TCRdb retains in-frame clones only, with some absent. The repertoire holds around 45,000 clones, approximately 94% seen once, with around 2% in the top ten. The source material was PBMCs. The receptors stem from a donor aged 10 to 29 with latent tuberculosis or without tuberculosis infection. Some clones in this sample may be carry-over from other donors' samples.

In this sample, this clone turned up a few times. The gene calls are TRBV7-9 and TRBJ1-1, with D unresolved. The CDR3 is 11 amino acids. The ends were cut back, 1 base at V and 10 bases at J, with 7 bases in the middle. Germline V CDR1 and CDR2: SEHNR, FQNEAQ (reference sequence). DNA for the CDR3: TGTGCCAGCAGCTTAGGGGCTGTAGCTTTCTTT. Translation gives CASSLGAVAFF.

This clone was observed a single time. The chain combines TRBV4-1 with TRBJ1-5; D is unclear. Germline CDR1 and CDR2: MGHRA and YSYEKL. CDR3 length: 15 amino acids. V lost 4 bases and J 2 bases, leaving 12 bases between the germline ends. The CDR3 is CASSPVYLGNQPQHF. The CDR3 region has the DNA TGCGCCAGCAGCCCTGTTTACTTGGGCAATCAGCCCCAGCATTTT.

CDR3 nucleotide sequence: TGTGCCAGCAATGGGGGGTCCACTGAAGCTTTCTTT. The encoded protein is CASNGGSTEAFF. The gene calls are TRBV5-4 and TRBJ1-1, with D perhaps matching TRBD1 (5 bases). The length of the CDR3 is 12 residues. Germline CDR1 SGHNT, CDR2 YYREEE (reference sequence). The V gene lost 6 bases and the J gene lost 4 bases, with 10 bases spanning the gap.

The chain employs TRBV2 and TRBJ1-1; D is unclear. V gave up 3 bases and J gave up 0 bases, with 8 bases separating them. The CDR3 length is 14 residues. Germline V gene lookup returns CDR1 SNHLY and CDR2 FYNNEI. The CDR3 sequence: CASSEALLNTEAFF. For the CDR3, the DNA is TGTGCCAGCAGTGAGGCCCTCTTGAACACTGAAGCTTTCTTT.

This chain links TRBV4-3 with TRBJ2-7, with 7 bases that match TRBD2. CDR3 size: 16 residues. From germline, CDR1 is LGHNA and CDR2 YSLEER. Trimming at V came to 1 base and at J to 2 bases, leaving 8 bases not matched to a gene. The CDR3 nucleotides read TGCGCCAGCAGCCAAGGGTTCGCGGGAGACACCTACGAGCAGTACTTC. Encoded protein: CASSQGFAGDTYEQYF.

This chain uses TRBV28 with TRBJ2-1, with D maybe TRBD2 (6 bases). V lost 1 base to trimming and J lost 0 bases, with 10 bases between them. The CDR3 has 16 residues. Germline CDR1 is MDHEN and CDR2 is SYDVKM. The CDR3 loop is CASSLSAGSSYNEQFF. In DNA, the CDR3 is TGTGCCAGCAGTTTATCTGCGGGGAGCTCCTACAATGAGCAGTTCTTC.

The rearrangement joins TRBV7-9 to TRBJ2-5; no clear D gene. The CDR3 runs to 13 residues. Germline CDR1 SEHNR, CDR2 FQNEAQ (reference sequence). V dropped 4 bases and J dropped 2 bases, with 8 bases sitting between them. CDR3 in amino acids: CASSYTEQETQYF. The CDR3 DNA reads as TGTGCCAGCAGCTACACAGAACAAGAGACCCAGTACTTC.

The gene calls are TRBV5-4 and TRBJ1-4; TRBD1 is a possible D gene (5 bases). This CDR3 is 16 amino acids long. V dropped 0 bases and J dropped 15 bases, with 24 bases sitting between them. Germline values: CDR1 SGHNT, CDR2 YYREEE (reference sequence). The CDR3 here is CASSLAGQGNMKMMFF. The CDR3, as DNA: TGTGCCAGCAGCTTGGCCGGACAAGGGAATATGAAAATGATGTTTTTT.

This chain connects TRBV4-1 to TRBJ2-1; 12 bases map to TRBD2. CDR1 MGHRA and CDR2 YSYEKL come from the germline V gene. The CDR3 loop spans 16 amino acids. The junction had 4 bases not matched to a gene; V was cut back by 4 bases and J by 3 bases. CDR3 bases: TGCGCCAGCAGCCCTACTAGCGGGAGGAACTACAATGAGCAGTTCTTC. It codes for CASSPTSGRNYNEQFF.

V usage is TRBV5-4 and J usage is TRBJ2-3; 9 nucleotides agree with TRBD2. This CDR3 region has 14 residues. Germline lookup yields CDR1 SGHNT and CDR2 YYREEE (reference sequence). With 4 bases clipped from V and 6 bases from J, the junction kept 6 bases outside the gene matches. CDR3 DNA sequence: TGTGCCAGCAGCCAAGGGCGGGAGGGGGATACGCAGTATTTT. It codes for CASSQGREGDTQYF.

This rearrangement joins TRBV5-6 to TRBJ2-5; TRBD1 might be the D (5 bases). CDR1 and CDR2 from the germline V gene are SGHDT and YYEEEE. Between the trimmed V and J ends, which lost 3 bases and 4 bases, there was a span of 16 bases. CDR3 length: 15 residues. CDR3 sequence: CASSYVKGALETQYF. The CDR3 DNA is TGTGCCAGCAGCTACGTAAAAGGGGCCCTAGAGACCCAGTACTTC.

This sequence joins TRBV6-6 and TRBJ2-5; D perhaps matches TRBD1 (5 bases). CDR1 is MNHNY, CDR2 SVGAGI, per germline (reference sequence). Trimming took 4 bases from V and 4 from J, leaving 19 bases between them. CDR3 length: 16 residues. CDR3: CASSSRVGLWGETQYF. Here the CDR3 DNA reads TGTGCCAGCAGTTCCCGGGTGGGGCTGTGGGGAGAGACCCAGTACTTC.

CDR3 loop: CASRKQEGDTQYF. As DNA, the CDR3 is TGTGCCAGCAGGAAACAGGAGGGAGATACGCAGTATTTT. The chain uses TRBV2 and TRBJ2-3; tentative D call: TRBD2 (6 bases). Germline CDR1 SNHLY, CDR2 FYNNEI. The V and J ends lost 6 bases and 5 bases respectively, with 12 bases between them. CDR3 length: 13 residues.

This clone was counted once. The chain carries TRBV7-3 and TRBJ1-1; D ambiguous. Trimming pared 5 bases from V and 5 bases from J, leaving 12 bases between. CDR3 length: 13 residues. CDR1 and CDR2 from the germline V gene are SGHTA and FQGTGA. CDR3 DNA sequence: TGTGCCAGCAGCCTCACGAGGGCGACTGAAGCTTTCTTT. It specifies CASSLTRATEAFF.

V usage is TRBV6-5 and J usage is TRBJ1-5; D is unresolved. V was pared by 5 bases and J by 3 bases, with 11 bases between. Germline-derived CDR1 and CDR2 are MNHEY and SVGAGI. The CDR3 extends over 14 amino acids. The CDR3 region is CASSNTEINQPQHF. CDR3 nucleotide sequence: TGTGCCAGCAGTAACACAGAAATCAATCAGCCCCAGCATTTT.

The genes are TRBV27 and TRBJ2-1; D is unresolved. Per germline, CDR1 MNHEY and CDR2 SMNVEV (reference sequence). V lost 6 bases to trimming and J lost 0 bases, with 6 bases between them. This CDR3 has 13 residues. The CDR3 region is CASSLSSYNEQFF. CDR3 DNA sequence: TGTGCCAGCAGCCTCAGCTCCTACAATGAGCAGTTCTTC.

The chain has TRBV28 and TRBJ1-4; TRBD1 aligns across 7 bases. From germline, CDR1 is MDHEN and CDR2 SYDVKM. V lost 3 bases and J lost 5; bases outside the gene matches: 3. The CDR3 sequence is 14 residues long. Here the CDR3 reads CASSLGTVNEKLFF. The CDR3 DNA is TGTGCCAGCAGTTTGGGGACAGTAAATGAAAAACTGTTTTTT.

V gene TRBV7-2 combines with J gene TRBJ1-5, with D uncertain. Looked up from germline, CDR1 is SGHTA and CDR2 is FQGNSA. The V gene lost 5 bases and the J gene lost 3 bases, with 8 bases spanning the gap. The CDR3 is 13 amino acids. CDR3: CASSPEFNQPQHF. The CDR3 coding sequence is TGTGCCAGCAGCCCCGAGTTCAATCAGCCCCAGCATTTT.

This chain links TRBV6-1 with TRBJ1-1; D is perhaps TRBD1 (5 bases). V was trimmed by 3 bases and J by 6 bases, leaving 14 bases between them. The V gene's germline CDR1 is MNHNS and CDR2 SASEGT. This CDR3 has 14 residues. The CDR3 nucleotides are TGTGCCAGCAGTGAGACCGGGGGTTGGTCTGAAGCTTTCTTT. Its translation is CASSETGGWSEAFF.